This T cell receptor beta chain was profiled in a study of blood T cell repertoires in COVID-19. For the study at large: Sample material is recorded as cDNA or gDNA derived from T cells, B-cell-depleted T cells, or PBMCs.

With 4 bases removed from V and 3 bases from J, the gap between germline ends came to 4 bases. Per germline, CDR1 SGHRS and CDR2 YFSETQ. The CDR3 extends over 11 amino acids. Produced via immunoSEQ multiplex PCR; TCRdb's table is partial and in-frame only. The repertoire holds about 98,000 clones, with roughly four fifths as singletons. The chain uses TRBV5-1 and TRBJ2-5; D unclear. The receptor's source is a man in his forties or fifties with active or convalescent COVID-19. The source material was peripheral blood. CDR3 DNA sequence: TGCGCCAGCAGCCTTAAAGAGACCCAGTACTTC. It specifies CASSLKETQYF.